Described below is a single TCR beta chain sequence and its context. The antigen this receptor binds is unknown. Per-base qualities were not stored, and no clone one base away is much larger. The V and J ends are trimmed by 5 bases and 0 bases, leaving 14 bases between them. The CDR3 sequence holds 17 residues, the cysteine and phenylalanine included. Only the CDR3 DNA stays, 51 bases, in frame from base 1. CDR1 is given as MNHNY and CDR2 as SVGAGI, both from the germline V gene (reference sequence). These data come from a study of blood T cell repertoires in COVID-19 (TCRdb year 2020). Regarding the complete study: The collaborator samples originated in the United States, Italy and Spain and spanned the acute and convalescent phases of COVID-19. The prospective study material was composed of cDNA or gDNA derived from T cells, B-cell-depleted T cells, or PBMCs. The dataset comprised deeply sampled blood TCRbeta repertoires from subjects exposed to, actively infected with, or recovered from COVID-19. A freely available public database, intended as a resource for researchers studying the immune response to SARS-CoV-2, is where the repertoires were released. Samples were obtained from the ongoing ImmuneRACE study (first 160 participants) and from approximately 1,200 subjects provided by 6 global collaborators. Sample metadata almost always included a de-identified subject ID, COVID-19 status, age in years and sex. HLA class I and class II types, where available, came from metadata supplied by the sample provider rather than from assay-based typing.

Results and caveats for the whole study, not just this receptor: How much clinical and demographic metadata was included differed by source and by participant, and the metadata was provided uncurated.

The immunoSEQ Assay, a bias-controlled multiplex PCR, was used to amplify TCRbeta CDR3 regions from genomic DNA. Turning to the authors' computational methods: The number of nucleated cells in each sample was estimated by amplification of reference gene primers within the assay. To quantify the absolute abundance of each unique TCRbeta CDR3 rearrangement, sequence reads were collapsed and filtered. For each sample, productive Simpson clonality was calculated by taking the square root of Simpson's diversity index across productive rearrangements. TCRdb's version of the immuneACCESS table is confined to in-frame rearrangements and falls short of the full clone set. An unresolved V gene accounts for under half of the shortfall where checked; the remainder is of unknown origin. V and J calls and clone size are as listed in that table; D and trimming were resolved from the DNA. Recorded for this sample are about 26,000 clones; around 91% of them occurred a single time. Of the sample, about 11% is held by the ten largest clones.

Each collaborating institution followed its own protocols to collect whole blood in K2EDTA tubes. Collaborator samples were shipped for TCRbeta analysis as frozen whole blood, isolated PBMCs, or DNA extracted from either sample type. Sequencing input: peripheral blood. This TCR was sampled from a man between 65 and 79 years old with acute or convalescent COVID-19. The rearrangement joined TRBV6-6 to TRBJ2-6; TRBD1 is perhaps the D gene, given 6 matching bases. The sequenced DNA: TGTGCCAGCAGTCGATTGACAGGATCCTCTGGGGCCAACGTCCTGACTTTC. It is translated as CASSRLTGSSGANVLTF.